The present T cell receptor (beta chain) was sequenced within a study of glioma-infiltrating T cells. Amplification of TCR alpha and beta CDR3 regions from RNA used iRepertoire nested multiplex PCR. For one-step reverse transcription and amplification, roughly 95-450 ng of tissue mRNA or PBMC total RNA was used. TCRdb called the multiplex PCR reads again in MiXCR, with one record for every CDR3 protein. The repertoire holds under 200,000 distinct CDR3 sequences, with approximately 30% as singletons. The study's findings and limits: Only very few CDR3 sequences appeared in both tissue and blood. Above-expected tissue-blood divergence occurred in all gliomas, most in low-grade ones.

This clonotype has ten or more counts. Its specificity is not known. This CDR3 spans 14 amino acids. V trimming: 4 bases; J trimming: 4 bases; junction bases outside the gene matches: 6. Looked up from germline, CDR1 is SGHTA and CDR2 is FQGNSA. Input material: glioma tissue, nonneoplastic brain tissue, or PBMCs (not recorded which). The sequence was obtained from a human donor with low-grade glioma or glioblastoma, undergoing nonglioma brain surgery, or in good health (not recorded which). The chain uses TRBV7-2 and TRBJ1-1, with TRBD1 identical over 7 bases. The CDR3 DNA follows: TGTGCCAGCAGCTCCCAGACAGGGAGCACTGAAGCTTTCTTT. Residues: CASSSQTGSTEAFF.